What follows are 24 T cell receptor beta chains derived from one specimen sequenced in a study of CD8 T cells in Susac syndrome. Random hexamers were used to reverse transcribe the RNA input (roughly 0.5 to 1 ug). Via MiXCR, TCRdb re-called the immunoSEQ multiplex PCR reads, giving one row per CDR3 protein. This sample has 150,000 to 200,000 distinct CDR3 sequences, with 93% found just once. Sequencing input: CD4+ T cells from PBMCs. These receptors all come from a human donor in good health.

This chain connects TRBV5-4 to TRBJ1-6; D remains unclear. From germline, CDR1 is SGHNT and CDR2 YYREEE (reference sequence). CDR3 size: 16 residues. Trimming cost V 4 bases and J 7 bases, with 18 bases left between them. The CDR3 is CASSPNQARKNSPLHF. Written as DNA, the CDR3 is TGTGCCAGCAGCCCCAACCAGGCAAGGAAAAATTCACCCCTCCACTTT.

The chain has TRBV6-1 and TRBJ2-2, with TRBD1 as a possible D gene (5 bases). From germline, CDR1 is MNHNS and CDR2 SASEGT. V was trimmed by 5 bases and J by 2 bases, leaving 18 bases between them. The CDR3 contains 17 residues. CDR3 sequence: CASSLVTATVNTGELFF. CDR3 nucleotide sequence: TGTGCCAGCAGTCTCGTTACCGCGACAGTAAACACCGGGGAGCTGTTTTTT.

This chain connects TRBV29-1 to TRBJ1-1; unclear D gene. The germline V and J ends were trimmed by 7 bases and 0 bases, with 12 bases remaining between them. The CDR3 contains 13 residues. Germline lookup yields CDR1 SQVTM and CDR2 ANQGSEA. CDR3: CSGQGYLNTEAFF. For the CDR3, the DNA is TGCAGCGGTCAAGGGTACCTGAACACTGAAGCTTTCTTT.

This rearrangement joins TRBV4-1 to TRBJ1-5; maybe TRBD1 (6 bases). Trimming shortened V by 4 bases and J by 2 bases, and 15 bases separated the two germline ends. The CDR3 consists of 16 residues. Per the germline V gene, CDR1 is MGHRA and CDR2 is YSYEKL. CDR3 protein: CASSPEQGGGNQPQHF. The DNA for the CDR3 is TGCGCCAGCAGCCCGGAACAGGGAGGTGGCAATCAGCCCCAGCATTTT.

The chain combines TRBV7-3 with TRBJ1-1, with no clear D. From germline, CDR1 is SGHTA and CDR2 FQGTGA. CDR3 length equals 13 residues. V shed 5 bases and J shed 1 base, with 8 bases lying between them. Here the CDR3 reads CASSAGRNTEAFF. The CDR3 bases are TGTGCCAGCAGCGCCGGACGGAACACTGAAGCTTTCTTT. Complete variable domain (other parts from reference TRBV7-3 and TRBJ1-1): GAGVSQTPSNKVTEKGKYVELRCDPISGHTALYWYRQSLGQGPEFLIYFQGTGAADDSGLPNDRFFAVRPEGSVSTLKIQRTERGDSAVYLCASSAGRNTEAFFGQGTRLTVV.

The chain uses TRBV28 and TRBJ2-5; 9 nucleotides agree with TRBD2. From germline, CDR1 is MDHEN and CDR2 SYDVKM. Trimming cost V 2 bases and J 4 bases; bases outside gene matches: 5. This CDR3 is 15 amino acids long. The CDR3 loop is CASSLAGGLIETQYF. DNA of the CDR3: TGTGCCAGCAGTTTAGCGGGGGGGCTTATAGAGACCCAGTACTTC.

CDR3 DNA: TGTGCCAGCAGCCTCTTGGGGGGCCCGCAGTATTTT. Protein sequence: CASSLLGGPQYF. V and J are TRBV7-3 and TRBJ2-3; perhaps D is TRBD1 or TRBD2 (6 bases each). The CDR3 sequence is 12 residues long. The germline CDR1 and CDR2 sequences are SGHTA and FQGTGA. Trimming pared 5 bases from V and 10 bases from J, leaving 13 bases between.

This chain uses TRBV29-1 with TRBJ1-1; D uncertain. Germline CDR1 SQVTM, CDR2 ANQGSEA. CDR3 size: 14 residues. The ends were cut back, 5 bases at V and 0 bases at J, with 13 bases in the middle. CDR3 nucleotide sequence: TGCAGCGTTAAAAGCGATTTTATGAACACTGAAGCTTTCTTT. Translated, it gives CSVKSDFMNTEAFF.

V is TRBV3-1 and J is TRBJ1-1; TRBD1 agrees at 9 bases. Germline CDR1 and CDR2: LGHDT and YNNKEL (reference sequence). The V and J ends lost 5 bases and 6 bases, in that order; junction bases with no gene match: 7. The CDR3 loop spans 14 amino acids. CDR3 loop: CASSFRDRVSEAFF. The CDR3 region has the DNA TGTGCCAGCAGCTTCCGGGACAGGGTCTCTGAAGCTTTCTTT.

The V gene is TRBV7-9, the J gene TRBJ1-2; unclear D gene. The CDR3 length is 15 residues. CDR1 and CDR2 from the germline V gene are SEHNR and FQNEAQ (reference sequence). V dropped 5 bases and J dropped 0 bases, with 13 bases sitting between them. The CDR3 DNA sequence: TGTGCCAGCAGCGCCGCCGGGGTGACTAACTATGGCTACACCTTC. This sequence encodes CASSAAGVTNYGYTF. The variable domain in full, completed from reference TRBV7-9 and TRBJ1-2, reads DTGVSQNPRHKITKRGQNVTFRCDPISEHNRLYWYRQTLGQGPEFLTYFQNEAQLEKSRLLSDRFSAERPKGSFSTLEIQRTEQGDSAMYLCASSAAGVTNYGYTFGSGTRLTVV.

CDR3 in amino acids: CASSIDRSTVQAFF. As DNA, the CDR3 is TGTGCCAGTAGTATAGACCGCTCGACCGTCCAAGCTTTCTTT. The chain uses TRBV19 and TRBJ1-1, with D uncertain. The germline CDR1 and CDR2 sequences are LNHDA and SQIVND (reference sequence). V lost 0 bases, J lost 9 bases, and 14 bases lay in between. The CDR3 is 14 residues long.

The J gene is TRBJ1-5, the V gene TRBV20-1, with a possible D match to TRBD1 (6 bases). Trimming took off 5 bases at V and 2 bases at J, with 13 bases between the two ends. The CDR3 totals 14 residues. Germline loops: CDR1 DFQATT, CDR2 SNEGSKA (reference sequence). CDR3 amino acids: CSAARGAGNQPQHF. CDR3 DNA sequence: TGCAGTGCTGCGCGGGGGGCCGGCAATCAGCCCCAGCATTTT.

The chain has TRBV11-2 and TRBJ2-1, with no clear D. The CDR3 has 15 amino acids. V was cut by 5 bases and J by 5 bases, with 16 bases left in between. The germline gives CDR1 SGHAT, CDR2 FQNNGV. CDR3 sequence reads: CASSPRVRANNEQFF. CDR3 in DNA: TGTGCCAGCAGCCCCCGTGTACGTGCTAACAATGAGCAGTTCTTC. Complete variable domain (other parts from reference TRBV11-2 and TRBJ2-1): EAGVAQSPRYKIIEKRQSVAFWCNPISGHATLYWYQQILGQGPKLLIQFQNNGVVDDSQLPKDRFSAERLKGVDSTLKIQPAKLEDSAVYLCASSPRVRANNEQFFGPGTRLTVL.

The rearrangement joins TRBV6-5 to TRBJ2-1; unclear D gene. Germline loops: CDR1 MNHEY, CDR2 SVGAGI. The CDR3 length is 14 residues. V was cut by 3 bases and J by 8 bases, with 14 bases left in between. The CDR3 region is CASSYSDVVDEQFF. The DNA for the CDR3 is TGTGCCAGCAGTTATTCCGACGTAGTGGATGAGCAGTTCTTC.

The V and J genes are TRBV27 and TRBJ1-1, with D maybe TRBD1 (5 bases). This CDR3 is 15 amino acids long. CDR1 is MNHEY, CDR2 SMNVEV, per germline (reference sequence). The ends were cut back, 5 bases at V and 0 bases at J, with 13 bases in the middle. The CDR3 spells CASSGSRAMNTEAFF. The CDR3 bases are TGTGCCAGCAGTGGGTCCAGGGCCATGAACACTGAAGCTTTCTTT.

J is TRBJ1-6 and V is TRBV2; 8 positions agree with TRBD1. CDR3 length: 14 residues. The germline CDR1 and CDR2 sequences are SNHLY and FYNNEI. The trim removed 6 bases at V and 7 bases at J, leaving 5 bases unmatched. In DNA, the CDR3 is TGTGCCAGCAGGATGACAGGGGCCAATTCACCCCTCCACTTT. Its protein product is CASRMTGANSPLHF.

The V call is TRBV2, the J call TRBJ1-5, with D perhaps TRBD1 (6 bases). This CDR3 comprises 15 residues. Trimming removed 7 bases from V and 2 bases from J, with 15 bases in between. Germline CDR1 and CDR2: SNHLY and FYNNEI. The CDR3 nucleotides are TGTGCCAGCACCGGGGGGCTTTGGCGCAATCAGCCCCAGCATTTT. Translated: CASTGGLWRNQPQHF.

The rearrangement joins TRBV20-1 to TRBJ1-1; D is unresolved. The CDR3 has 12 amino acids. Germline-derived CDR1 and CDR2 are DFQATT and SNEGSKA (reference sequence). V was trimmed by 1 base and J by 8 bases, leaving 11 bases between them. The CDR3 DNA sequence: TGCAGTGCTAGAGCGCAGACGGCCGAAGCTTTCTTT. Amino acid sequence: CSARAQTAEAFF.

The chain recombines TRBV20-1 with TRBJ2-3; 8 bases fit TRBD2. Germline trimming cut 5 bases from V and 1 base from J; bases unmatched to any gene: 14. The germline gives CDR1 DFQATT, CDR2 SNEGSKA (reference sequence). CDR3 size: 17 residues. Here the CDR3 reads CSARAGASLLRTDTQYF. CDR3 bases: TGCAGTGCTCGAGCGGGGGCCTCTCTACTTCGCACAGATACGCAGTATTTT.

This clonotype was recorded only once. The rearrangement uses TRBV4-2 and TRBJ2-6; 8 bases map to TRBD1. The CDR3 sequence is 18 residues long. J was trimmed by 0 bases and V by 1 base; bases with no gene match: 5. Germline-derived CDR1 and CDR2 are LGHNA and YNFKEQ. The CDR3 loop reads CASSQAQGAGSGANVLTF. The CDR3 bases are TGTGCCAGCAGCCAAGCGCAGGGGGCAGGCTCTGGGGCCAACGTCCTGACTTTC.

The chain carries TRBV12-3 or TRBV12-4 and TRBJ2-3; D not resolved. The CDR3 is made up of 13 amino acids. The V gene lost 8 bases and the J gene lost 3 bases, with 12 bases spanning the gap. Written as DNA, the CDR3 is TGTGCCAGCGGGAACAGCGTTACAGATACGCAGTATTTT. This sequence encodes CASGNSVTDTQYF.

The CDR3, as DNA: TGTGCCAGCAGCCTGGGACTAGCGGGGGGCTTTAGCTCCTACAATGAGCAGTTCTTC. This codes for CASSLGLAGGFSSYNEQFF. This chain links TRBV7-3 with TRBJ2-1; 15 nucleotides agree with TRBD2. This CDR3 region has 19 residues. Trimming took 5 bases from V and 0 from J; bases not matched to a gene: 8. Germline CDR1 and CDR2: SGHTA and FQGTGA.

The J gene is TRBJ2-1, the V gene TRBV5-1, with TRBD2 identical over 9 bases. The V and J ends lost 4 bases and 7 bases, in that order; junction bases with no gene match: 9. The CDR3 has 15 amino acids. Germline values: CDR1 SGHRS, CDR2 YFSETQ. CDR3 nucleotide sequence: TGCGCCAGCAGCGGCGGGGGAGCGGGGGGAAATGAGCAGTTCTTC. It yields the protein CASSGGGAGGNEQFF.

The chain has TRBV28 and TRBJ1-6; 9 bases match TRBD1. The CDR3 runs to 16 residues. Germline V gene sequence: CDR1 MDHEN, CDR2 SYDVKM. Germline trimming cut 1 base from V and 8 bases from J; bases unmatched to any gene: 6. CDR3 nucleotide sequence: TGTGCCAGCAGTTTATTTCCCACAGGGGGCCATTCACCCCTCCACTTT. Translated: CASSLFPTGGHSPLHF.